This T cell receptor beta chain was found in a study of blood T cell repertoires in COVID-19. About the research overall: In each case, the material was cDNA or gDNA derived from T cells, B-cell-depleted T cells, or PBMCs.

This clone was detected only once. The V end was cut by 3 bases, the J end by 1 base, with 12 bases between. The CDR3 is 15 residues long. Germline CDR1 SGHNT, CDR2 YENEEA. Per the study methods: Reference gene primer amplification gave estimated nucleated cell counts. Here immunoSEQ multiplex PCR was the method, and the copy in TCRdb shows in-frame clones only, minus some. The V and J calls and the clone size are those of that table, but D and trimming were determined from the DNA. The table has about 250,000 clones, 80% to 90% seen once; the top ten hold 1.2% to 1.5%. The sequenced material came from peripheral blood. This sequence originates from a man older than 75 with acute or convalescent COVID-19. The V gene is TRBV11-3, the J gene TRBJ2-5, with D maybe TRBD2 (6 bases). This CDR3 is CASSLGLASQETQYF. The CDR3 region has the DNA TGTGCCAGCAGCTTGGGGCTAGCGTCCCAAGAGACCCAGTACTTC.